This T cell receptor beta chain comes out of a study of blood T cells in healthy people across ages. Study-level information: Template switching caught about one barcoded beta molecule for each two T cells.

Isolating PBMCs gave at least 6.5 million of these cells per sample. The V gene's germline CDR1 is SGHTA and CDR2 FQGNSA. Deletions cut 0 bases from V and 1 base from J, with 9 bases between. This CDR3 has 15 residues. Combining a sample-barcoded 5' primer with a J-beta primer mix, a second PCR ran for about 6 to 11 cycles. The yield of each sample was at least 2.5 million CDR3-containing paired-end reads. TCRdb fed the 5' RACE reads into MiXCR, producing one record per CDR3 protein. This table holds 700,000 or so distinct CDR3 sequences, 40% to 50% found once. Study conclusions and caveats: The fall in TCR beta diversity per million T cells was roughly linear with age.

In its sample, this clonotype was seen a few times. The target antigen is unknown. The sequence derives from a man at least 80 years old in good health. Specimen: blood. The genes are TRBV7-2 and TRBJ1-2; no firm D call. Here the CDR3 DNA reads TGTGCCAGCAGCTTAGCGACCATGGGTAACTATGGCTACACCTTC. This translates into CASSLATMGNYGYTF.